This TCR beta chain appears in the sequencing data of a study of T-cell reconstitution after alpha-beta-depleted transplantation in children. The CDR3 runs to 17 residues. V lost 0 bases and J lost 6; bases outside the gene matches: 12. The V gene's germline CDR1 is SGHRS and CDR2 YFSETQ. Unique molecular identifiers were used to barcode this TCRbeta library. One entry per CDR3 protein results from TCRdb running MiXCR on the PCR reads. Among about 350,000 distinct CDR3 sequences listed, 13% were seen once. This sequence was found in a human donor who donated a stem cell graft to a child with Fanconi anemia. Sequences were derived from PBMCs, sampled from the stem cell graft. V usage is TRBV5-1 and J usage is TRBJ2-1, with TRBD1 identical over 7 bases. The CDR3 DNA is TGCGCCAGCAGCTTGGGGAGCCGACAGGGCGGCGGCAATGAGCAGTTCTTC. It specifies CASSLGSRQGGGNEQFF.